These T cell receptor beta chains were read from a single sample in a study of T cell responses to AZD1222 COVID-19 vaccine. This table comes from immunoSEQ multiplex PCR, and its TCRdb copy is limited to in-frame clones, with some not included. The sample holds about 140,000 clones, 80% to 95% seen once. The starting material was peripheral blood, obtained 28 days after the second AZD1222 dose. These receptors originate from an adult who received the AZD1222 COVID-19 vaccine. Both conserved end residues are part of each CDR3. The order of the fields is J gene, V gene, CDR3 protein.

>TRBJ2-2|TRBV30
CAWSVQAGGPVGELFF
>TRBJ2-3|TRBV27
CASSGRLAGGLTDTQYF
>TRBJ2-4|TRBV24-1
CATSDRRDVKNIQYF
>TRBJ2-1|TRBV25-1
CASSVSAKPYNEQFF
>TRBJ1-1|TRBV18
CASSPPSGGLAEAFF
>TRBJ1-3|TRBV28
CASNPSGRPLSGNTIYF
>TRBJ2-7|TRBV5-1
CASSLEGTPYEQYF
>TRBJ1-2|TRBV28
CASSPGGGAYGYTF
>TRBJ2-5|TRBV12-5
CASGLWAEETQYF
>TRBJ1-1|TRBV28
CASSSGGTPNTEAFF
>TRBJ1-1|TRBV9
CASSVAVGYTEAFF
>TRBJ2-7|TRBV5-4
CASSLGIGVSYEQYF